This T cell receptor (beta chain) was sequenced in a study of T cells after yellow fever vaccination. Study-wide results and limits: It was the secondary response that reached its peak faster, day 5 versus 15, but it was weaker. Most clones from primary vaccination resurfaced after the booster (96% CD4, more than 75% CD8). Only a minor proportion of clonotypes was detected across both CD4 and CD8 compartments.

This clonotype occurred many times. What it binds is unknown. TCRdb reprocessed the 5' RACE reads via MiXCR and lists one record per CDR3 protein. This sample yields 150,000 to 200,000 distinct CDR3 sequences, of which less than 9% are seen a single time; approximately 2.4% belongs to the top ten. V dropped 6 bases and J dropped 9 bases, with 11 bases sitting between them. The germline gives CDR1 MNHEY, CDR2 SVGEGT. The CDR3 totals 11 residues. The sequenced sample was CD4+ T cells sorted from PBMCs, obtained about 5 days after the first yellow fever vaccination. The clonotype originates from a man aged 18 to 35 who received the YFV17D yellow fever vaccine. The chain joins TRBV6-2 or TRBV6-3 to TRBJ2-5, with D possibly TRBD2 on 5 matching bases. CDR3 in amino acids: CASRNGVSQYF. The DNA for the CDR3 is TGTGCCAGCAGAAACGGGGTGTCCCAGTACTTC.